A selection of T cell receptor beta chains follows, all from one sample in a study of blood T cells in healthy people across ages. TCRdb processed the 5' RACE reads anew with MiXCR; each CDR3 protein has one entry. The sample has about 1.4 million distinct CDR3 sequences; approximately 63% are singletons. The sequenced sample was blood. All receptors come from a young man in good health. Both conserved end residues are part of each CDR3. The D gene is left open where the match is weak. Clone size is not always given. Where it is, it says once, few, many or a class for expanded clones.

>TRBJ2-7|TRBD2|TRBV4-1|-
TGCGCCAGCAGCCAAGATCGGTCTAGCGGAGGCTACGAGCAGTACTTC
CASSQDRSSGGYEQYF
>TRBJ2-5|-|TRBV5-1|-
TGCGCCAGCAGCTTGGGGGCCCTCCCTGGTCGGGAGACCCAGTACTTC
CASSLGALPGRETQYF
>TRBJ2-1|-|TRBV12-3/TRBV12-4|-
TGTGCCAGCAGGAAGGGATATAGGGTGCAGTTCTTC
CASRKGYRVQFF
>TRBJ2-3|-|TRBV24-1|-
TGTGCCACCAGTGATTCTCGACTCCTCGTCGACACGCAGTATTTT
CATSDSRLLVDTQYF
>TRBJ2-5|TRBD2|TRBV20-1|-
TGCAGTGCTCCCACTAGCGGGAGGGACCGAGAGACCCAGTACTTC
CSAPTSGRDRETQYF
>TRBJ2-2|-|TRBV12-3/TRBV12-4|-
TGTGCCAGCAGTCCGCGGGACAGAAACACCGGGGAGCTGTTTTTT
CASSPRDRNTGELFF
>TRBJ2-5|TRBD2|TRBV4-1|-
TGCGCCAGCAGCCAAGAAACTAGCGGGAGAGGTGGTGAGCAGTACTTC
CASSQETSGRGGEQYF
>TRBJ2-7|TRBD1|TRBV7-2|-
TGTGCCAGCAGCTTAGTCGGGACAGGGTGGGGTGAGCAGTACTTC
CASSLVGTGWGEQYF
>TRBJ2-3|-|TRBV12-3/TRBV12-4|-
TGTGCCAGCGGTATTTCAGATACGCAGTATTTT
CASGISDTQYF
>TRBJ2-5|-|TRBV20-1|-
TGCAGCCTCTACCGCCAAGAGACCCGGTACTTC
CSLYRQETRYF
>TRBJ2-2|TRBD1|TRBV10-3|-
TGTGCCATCAGTGAGTCCCCGGACAGGGTGAACACCGGGGAGCTGTTTTTT
CAISESPDRVNTGELFF
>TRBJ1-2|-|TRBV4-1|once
TGCGCCAGCAGCCAAACGGACATGGATTGGGGCTACACCTTC
CASSQTDMDWGYTF
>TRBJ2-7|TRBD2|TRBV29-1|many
TGCAGCGTTGATTCTGCGGGAGGCTACGAGCAGTACTTC
CSVDSAGGYEQYF
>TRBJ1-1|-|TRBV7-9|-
TGTGCCAGCAATGGCGGCCCCCTGGAGTGGGCTTTCTTT
CASNGGPLEWAFF
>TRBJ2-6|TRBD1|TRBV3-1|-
TGTGCCAGCAGCCGCGGGACAGGGGGCTCTGGGGCCAACGTCCTGACTTTC
CASSRGTGGSGANVLTF
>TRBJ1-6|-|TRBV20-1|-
TGCAGTGCTAGTGGCGGATTCAATTCACCCCTCCACTTT
CSASGGFNSPLHF
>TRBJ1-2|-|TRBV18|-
TGTGCCAGCTCACCACCCGGGGACCTTTTTAACTATGGCTACACCTTC
CASSPPGDLFNYGYTF
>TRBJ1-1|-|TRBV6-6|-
TGTGCCAGCAGAATTACAGTGAACACTGAAGCTTTCTTT
CASRITVNTEAFF
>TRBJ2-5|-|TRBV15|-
TGTGCCACCAGCTTGGAGCCCCGACGCCAGTACTTC
CATSLEPRRQYF
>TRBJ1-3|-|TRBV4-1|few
TGCGCCAGCAGCCAGGGAGTCTACGGAAACACCATATATTTT
CASSQGVYGNTIYF
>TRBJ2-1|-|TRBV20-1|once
TGCAGTGCTAGAGATCTCACGGCAAGCTCCTACAATGAGCAGTTCTTC
CSARDLTASSYNEQFF
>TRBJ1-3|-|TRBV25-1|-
TGTGCCAGCAGTGCTGGGGGCACTGGAAACACCATATATTTT
CASSAGGTGNTIYF
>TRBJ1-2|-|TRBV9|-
TGTGCCAGCAGCGGCCGACTGGCCTATGGCTACACCTTC
CASSGRLAYGYTF
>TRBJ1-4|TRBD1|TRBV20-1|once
TGCAGTGCTAGAGATTACAGGGGGAGCCCAACTAATGAAAAACTGTTTTTT
CSARDYRGSPTNEKLFF
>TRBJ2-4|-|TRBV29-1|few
TGCAGCGTGAGAGTCAGGGGTCTTCTAGCCAAAAACATTCAGTACTTC
CSVRVRGLLAKNIQYF
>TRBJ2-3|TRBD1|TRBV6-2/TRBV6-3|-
TGTGCCAGCAGTTACTGGACCGGGACAGGGGTTTCTGCAGATACGCAGTATTTT
CASSYWTGTGVSADTQYF
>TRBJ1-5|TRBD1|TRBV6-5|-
TGTGCCACACAGGGGGCGCGGGGTAGTCAGCCCCAGCATTTT
CATQGARGSQPQHF
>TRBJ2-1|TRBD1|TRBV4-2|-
TGTGCCAGCAGCCATCGGACAGGGGACAATGAGCAGTTCTTC
CASSHRTGDNEQFF
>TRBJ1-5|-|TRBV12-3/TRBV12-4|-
TGTGCCAGCAGTTCGTCGGACAATTATCAGCCCCAGCATTTT
CASSSSDNYQPQHF
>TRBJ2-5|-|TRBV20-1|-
TGCAGTGCTAGAGCAGGTGAAACCGGCTGGTTGGAGACCCAGTACTTC
CSARAGETGWLETQYF
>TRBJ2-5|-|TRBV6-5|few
TGTGCCAGCAGTTACCTCCTATGGGAGACCCAGTACTTC
CASSYLLWETQYF
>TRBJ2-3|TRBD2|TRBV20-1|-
TGCAGTGCTGGGACTAGCGGGAGAGTGGCAACAGATACGCAGTATTTT
CSAGTSGRVATDTQYF
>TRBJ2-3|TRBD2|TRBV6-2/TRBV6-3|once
TGTGCCAGCATCAAGATGGGACTAGCGGACACAGATACGCAGTATTTT
CASIKMGLADTDTQYF
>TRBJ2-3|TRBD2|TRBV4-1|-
TGCGCCAGCAGCCAACGAACTAGCGGGAACACAGATACGCAGTATTTT
CASSQRTSGNTDTQYF
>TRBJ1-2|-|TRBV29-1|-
TGCAGCGTTGCGGCAGGGGAGGGTGGCTACACCTTC
CSVAAGEGGYTF
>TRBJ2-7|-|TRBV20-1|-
TGCAGTGCTAGAGATCTCGCGCTAGAGTACGAGCAGTACTTC
CSARDLALEYEQYF
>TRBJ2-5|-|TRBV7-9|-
TGTGCCAGCCGGGTCGAGACAGAGTCTCGGCAGTACTTC
CASRVETESRQYF
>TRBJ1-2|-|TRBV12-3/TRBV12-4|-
TGTGCCAGCAGTTCGACCGGCCTGACGGGGGGGACTATGGGCTACACCTTC
CASSSTGLTGGTMGYTF
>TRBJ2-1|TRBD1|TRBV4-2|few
TGTGCCACTGTCGGGACAGACAACAATGAGCAGTTCTTC
CATVGTDNNEQFF
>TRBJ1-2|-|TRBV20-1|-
TGCAGTGCTAGAGTTGGAATAGGGGTTGGCTATGGCTACACCTTC
CSARVGIGVGYGYTF
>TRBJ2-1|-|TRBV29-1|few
TGCAGCGTTGAAGAGGGAGCGGTGGTTTCCTACAATGAGCAGTTCTTC
CSVEEGAVVSYNEQFF
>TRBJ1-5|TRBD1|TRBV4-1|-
TGCGCCAGCAGCCAATGGGACAGGGGCGGGCAGCCCCAGCATTTT
CASSQWDRGGQPQHF
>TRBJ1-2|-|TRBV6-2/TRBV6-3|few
TGTGCCAGCAGACCCTCACCCCGACAGGCTTCCGGCTACACCTTC
CASRPSPRQASGYTF
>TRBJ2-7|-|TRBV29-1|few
TGCAGCGTTGTAGTAGCAGGTGGTGGAGAGCAGTACTTC
CSVVVAGGGEQYF
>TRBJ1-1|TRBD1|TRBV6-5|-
TGTGCCAGCAGTGTCACAGGGGGCATTGAAGCTTTCTTT
CASSVTGGIEAFF
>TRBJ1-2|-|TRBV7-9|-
TGTGCCAGCAGCTTACAGCGAACTAACTATGGCTACACCTTC
CASSLQRTNYGYTF